This T cell receptor (beta chain) was captured in a study of blood T cells in healthy people across ages. Study-wide findings and caveats: CMV infection status of these donors was not known.

V was trimmed by 4 bases and J by 4 bases, leaving 15 bases between them. The CDR3 contains 15 residues. Germline lookup yields CDR1 SGDLS and CDR2 YYNGEE. Combining a sample-barcoded 5' primer with a J-beta primer mix, a second PCR ran for about 7 to 11 cycles. TCRdb called the 5' RACE reads again in MiXCR, with one record for every CDR3 protein. The sample has about 670,000 distinct CDR3 sequences; approximately 40% are singletons. Concerning this clonotype: Its antigen is unidentified.

The sample comprised blood. This TCR was recovered from an elderly man in good health. This chain connects TRBV9 to TRBJ2-1; TRBD1 is a possible D gene (5 bases). CDR3 in amino acids: CASSQSRTPYNEQFF. The CDR3 bases are TGTGCCAGCAGCCAATCTCGGACACCTTACAATGAGCAGTTCTTC.